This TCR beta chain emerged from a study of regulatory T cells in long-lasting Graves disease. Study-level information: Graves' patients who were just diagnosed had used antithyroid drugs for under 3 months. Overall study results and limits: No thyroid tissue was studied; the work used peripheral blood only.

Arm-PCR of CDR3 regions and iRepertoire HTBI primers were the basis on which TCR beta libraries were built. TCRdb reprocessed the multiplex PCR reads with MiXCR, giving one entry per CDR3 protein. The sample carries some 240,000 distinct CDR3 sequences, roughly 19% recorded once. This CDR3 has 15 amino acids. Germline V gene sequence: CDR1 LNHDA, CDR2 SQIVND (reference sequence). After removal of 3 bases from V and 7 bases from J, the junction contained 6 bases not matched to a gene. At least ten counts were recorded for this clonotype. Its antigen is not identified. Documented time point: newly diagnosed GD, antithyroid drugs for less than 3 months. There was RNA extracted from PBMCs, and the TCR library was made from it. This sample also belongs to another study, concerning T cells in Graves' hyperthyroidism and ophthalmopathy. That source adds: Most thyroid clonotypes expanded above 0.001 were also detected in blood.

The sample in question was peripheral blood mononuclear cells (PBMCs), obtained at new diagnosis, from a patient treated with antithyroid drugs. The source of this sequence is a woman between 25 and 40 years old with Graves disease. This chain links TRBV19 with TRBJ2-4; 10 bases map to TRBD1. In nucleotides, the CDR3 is TGTGCCAGTAGTATTGGCGGGACAGGGGACAACATTCAGTACTTC. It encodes CASSIGGTGDNIQYF.